This T cell receptor (beta chain) was identified in a study of PD-L1 blockade in urothelial cancer. Study at large: At 3 weeks (second dose) and 6 weeks after starting treatment, blood was analyzed. Median blood clonality was roughly 0.087, with 80,000 to 100,000 unique TCRs.

Per the germline V gene, CDR1 is SGHRS and CDR2 is YFSETQ. CDR3 size: 16 residues. A note on this clone: The antigen is not known. The junction departs from germline at one end; a sequencing error may be responsible.

The time point is: pretreatment peripheral blood. What went into each PCR as a spike was synthetic TCR analog templates. The repertoire was sequenced with immunoSEQ multiplex PCR; TCRdb's copy has only in-frame clones and lacks some. The table lists around 100,000 clones, around 86% of them singletons, with 2% in the top ten. Findings of the study overall: Stronger expansion of tumor-associated clones in blood at 3 weeks distinguished durable-benefit patients.

The input for sequencing was PBMCs, taken around atezolizumab (anti-PD-L1) treatment. This clonotype originated in a man aged 55 to 69 with urothelial cancer. The genes are TRBV5-1 and TRBJ2-1; 12 positions match TRBD2. CDR3 amino acids: CASSLGLAGLYSEQFF. CDR3 nucleotides: TGCGCCAGCAGCCTGGGACTAGCGGGCTTATACAGTGAGCAGTTCTTC.